This T cell receptor beta chain was recorded in a study of cytomegalovirus exposure and HLA in healthy donors. This CDR3 has 17 residues. The V gene's germline CDR1 is SGHRS and CDR2 YFSETQ. V shed 1 base, J shed 5 bases, and the junction held 11 bases outside the gene matches. Both 60 Vbeta primers and 13 Jbeta primers went into the PCR. The method was immunoSEQ multiplex PCR; TCRdb's version includes in-frame clones alone and lacks a portion of them. The repertoire holds about 170,000 clones, with more than 70% as singletons. The clonotype comes from a boy aged 2 to 9 in good health and CMV-seronegative. Sequenced material: PBMCs. J is TRBJ2-7 and V is TRBV5-1; 11 nucleotides agree with TRBD2. CDR3 DNA: TGCGCCAGCAGCTTGATTCCCCTAGCGGGAGGAGCCCACGAGCAGTACTTC. Protein product: CASSLIPLAGGAHEQYF. The full variable domain, rest sourced from reference TRBV5-1 and TRBJ2-7, is KAGVTQTPRYLIKTRGQQVTLSCSPISGHRSVSWYQQTPGQGLQFLFEYFSETQRNKGNFPGRFSGRQFSNSRSEMNVSTLELGDSALYLCASSLIPLAGGAHEQYFGPGTRLTVT.